One TCR beta chain is described in this entry. Clones were sequenced by immunoSEQ multiplex PCR, and TCRdb holds only the in-frame ones, with some missing. The sample consists of a few hundred thousand clones, around 89% of them appearing once. These data belong to a study of blood T cell repertoires in COVID-19. Study in general: Acute-phase and convalescent COVID-19 samples originated in the United States, Italy and Spain. PBMCs, B-cell-depleted T cells, or T cells provided the cDNA or gDNA that made up the material.

Germline CDR1 is ENHRY and CDR2 is SYGVKD. V trimming: 6 bases; J trimming: 4 bases; junction bases outside the gene matches: 1. The CDR3 covers 15 residues. This TCR was recovered from a man aged 30 to 39 with acute or convalescent COVID-19. The sample consisted of peripheral blood. The chain couples TRBV10-3 to TRBJ2-2; 14 bases are a match to TRBD2. CDR3 residues: CAIRGLAGGTGELFF. The DNA of the CDR3 is TGTGCCATCAGAGGACTAGCGGGGGGCACCGGGGAGCTGTTTTTT.